These 28 T cell receptor beta chains originate from one sample sequenced in a study of OX40 agonist ivuxolimab in advanced cancers. Sequenced by immunoSEQ multiplex PCR; TCRdb stores in-frame clones only, minus some. The data contain 40,000 to 45,000 clones, approximately 83% of them singletons. This sample comprised CD4+ or CD8+ T cells sorted from blood, obtained in a trial of the OX40 agonist ivuxolimab. These receptors were taken from an adult with an advanced solid tumor such as melanoma, head and neck, liver or kidney cancer.

This clone has only one observation. CDR3 sequence: CASSRGTAANNEQFF. DNA of the CDR3: TGTGCCAGCAGCCGCGGGACAGCAGCCAACAATGAGCAGTTCTTC. The gene calls are TRBV7-7 and TRBJ2-1; possible D gene TRBD1, 7 bases. This CDR3 region has 15 residues. Deletions cut 5 bases from V and 5 bases from J, with 16 bases between. Germline V lookup: CDR1 SSHAT, CDR2 FNYEAQ (reference sequence).

V is TRBV18 and J is TRBJ2-4; D is undetermined. The CDR3 covers 14 residues. Germline assignment: CDR1 KGHSH and CDR2 LQKENI. V was trimmed by 2 bases and J by 6 bases, leaving 11 bases between them. CDR3 in DNA: TGTGCCAGCTCACCAGAAGGCTATGGAAACATTCAGTACTTC. It specifies CASSPEGYGNIQYF.

The J gene is TRBJ2-7, the V gene TRBV6-5; D possibly corresponds to TRBD1 (5 bases). The germline V gene has CDR1 MNHEY and CDR2 SVGAGI. The CDR3 has 13 residues. Trimming pared 6 bases from V and 4 bases from J, leaving 13 bases between. The CDR3 DNA is TGTGCCAGCAGACGACAGCACCTTTACGAGCAGTACTTC. Translated, it gives CASRRQHLYEQYF.

This clone was detected once. The chain links TRBV11-1 to TRBJ1-1; unclear D gene. The CDR3 has 14 amino acids. CDR1 and CDR2 from the germline V gene are SGHAT and FQDESV (reference sequence). Trimming cost V 1 base and J 0 bases, with 6 bases left between them. The CDR3 spells CASSLGPLNTEAFF. CDR3 coding DNA: TGTGCCAGCAGCTTAGGACCTTTGAACACTGAAGCTTTCTTT. The full variable domain, completed using reference TRBV11-1 and TRBJ1-1, is EAEVAQSPRYKITEKSQAVAFWCDPISGHATLYWYRQILGQGPELLVQFQDESVVDDSQLPKDRFSAERLKGVDSTLKIQPAELGDSAMYLCASSLGPLNTEAFFGQGTRLTVV.

The chain employs TRBV7-9 and TRBJ1-1, with TRBD1 identical over 11 bases. After removal of 5 bases from V and 4 bases from J, the junction contained 6 bases not matched to a gene. Germline values: CDR1 SEHNR, CDR2 FQNEAQ (reference sequence). The CDR3 is 15 residues long. The CDR3 here is CASSHGQGAITEAFF. The CDR3 bases are TGTGCCAGCAGCCACGGACAGGGGGCAATCACTGAAGCTTTCTTT. Full variable domain (outside the CDR3, taken from reference TRBV7-9 and TRBJ1-1): DTGVSQNPRHKITKRGQNVTFRCDPISEHNRLYWYRQTLGQGPEFLTYFQNEAQLEKSRLLSDRFSAERPKGSFSTLEIQRTEQGDSAMYLCASSHGQGAITEAFFGQGTRLTVV.

The chain links TRBV28 to TRBJ1-5, with 7 bases identical to TRBD1. This CDR3 has 15 residues. The junction had 6 bases not matched to a gene; V was cut back by 6 bases and J by 1 base. Germline CDR1 reads MDHEN; CDR2 reads SYDVKM. The DNA for the CDR3 is TGTGCCAGCAGACCGACAGGGCCGAGCAATCAGCCCCAGCATTTT. It is translated as CASRPTGPSNQPQHF.

This chain joins TRBV5-1 and TRBJ2-2; 8 positions match TRBD1. The V segment lost 0 bases and the J segment 6 bases; nucleotides outside the gene matches: 7. The CDR3 contains 16 residues. Germline CDR1 reads SGHRS; CDR2 reads YFSETQ. The CDR3 DNA is TGCGCCAGCAGCTTGGCCGAGGACAGGGCCGCCGGGGAGCTGTTTTTT. It translates to CASSLAEDRAAGELFF.

The chain employs TRBV4-2 and TRBJ1-1; 7 bases fit TRBD1. Germline CDR1 is LGHNA and CDR2 is YNFKEQ. V gave up 3 bases and J gave up 3 bases; unmatched junction bases: 10. The CDR3 is 16 residues long. The CDR3 DNA follows: TGTGCCAGCAGCCAGGATAGGGGGCGGGTGTACACTGAAGCTTTCTTT. This codes for CASSQDRGRVYTEAFF.

J is TRBJ2-5 and V is TRBV5-4; 11 bases map to TRBD2. The CDR3 has 19 residues. Germline V gene data show CDR1 as SGHNT and CDR2 as YYREEE (reference sequence). V lost 3 bases, J lost 4 bases, and 17 bases stayed unmatched. This CDR3 reads CASSSQHLQTSGGRETQYF. CDR3 DNA: TGTGCCAGCAGCTCACAGCACCTGCAAACTAGCGGGGGACGAGAGACCCAGTACTTC. The full variable domain, its missing parts supplied by reference TRBV5-4 and TRBJ2-5, is ETGVTQSPTHLIKTRGQQVTLRCSSQSGHNTVSWYQQALGQGPQFIFQYYREEENGRGNFPPRFSGLQFPNYSSELNVNALELDDSALYLCASSSQHLQTSGGRETQYFGPGTRLLVL.

This chain links TRBV12-5 with TRBJ2-1, with D maybe TRBD2 (6 bases). The CDR3 is made up of 20 amino acids. Germline lookup yields CDR1 LGHNT and CDR2 FRNRAP. V lost 1 base, J lost 5 bases, and 27 bases lay in between. The CDR3 coding sequence is TGTGCTAGTGGTTTGGCCCCCCTAGTGGAGACTAGTGTGGTCCACAATGAGCAGTTCTTC. It yields the protein CASGLAPLVETSVVHNEQFF.

The rearrangement uses TRBV6-1 and TRBJ1-2; D gene uncertain. The CDR3 length is 13 residues. Germline lookup yields CDR1 MNHNS and CDR2 SASEGT. The V gene lost 6 bases and the J gene lost 7 bases, with 15 bases spanning the gap. The CDR3 nucleotides are TGTGCCAGCAGCGACACCGTGGTAGGTGGCTACACCTTC. Residues: CASSDTVVGGYTF.

The chain joins TRBV5-4 to TRBJ1-1; a possible D gene is TRBD1 (6 bases). CDR3 length: 15 residues. V was cut by 3 bases and J by 4 bases, with 16 bases left in between. Germline CDR1 SGHNT, CDR2 YYREEE (reference sequence). The DNA for the CDR3 is TGTGCCAGCAGCTGGCAGGGGACGGCGGGCACTGAAGCTTTCTTT. Amino acid sequence: CASSWQGTAGTEAFF.

The chain combines TRBV25-1 with TRBJ1-1; 8 positions match TRBD1. V gave up 10 bases and J gave up 10 bases; unmatched junction bases: 11. The V gene's germline CDR1 is MGHDK and CDR2 SYGVNS. The CDR3 consists of 12 residues. CDR3 DNA sequence: TGTGCCAAATTGCAGGGGGCTACCAGAGCTTTCTTT. Translating gives CAKLQGATRAFF.

The V and J genes are TRBV7-8 and TRBJ1-5, with unresolved D. Per the germline V gene, CDR1 is SGHVS and CDR2 is FQNEAQ. Trimming pared 5 bases from V and 4 bases from J, leaving 6 bases between. The CDR3 is 12 residues long. The CDR3 protein is CASSLNNQPQHF. For the CDR3, the DNA is TGTGCCAGCAGCCTGAATAATCAGCCCCAGCATTTT.

The CDR3 loop reads CASSYDGQGEAFF. The CDR3 DNA sequence: TGTGCCAGCAGTTACGACGGACAGGGGGAAGCTTTCTTT. The V gene is TRBV6-5, the J gene TRBJ1-1, with TRBD1 matching over 9 bases. CDR3 length: 13 residues. The germline CDR1 and CDR2 sequences are MNHEY and SVGAGI. The J segment lost 8 bases and the V segment lost 2 bases, leaving 3 bases of the junction unmatched.

This clone was counted a few times. As DNA, the CDR3 is TGTGCCACCAGCAGAGATCTCCAGGGGGGGAACACTGAAGCTTTCTTT. Translated: CATSRDLQGGNTEAFF. The rearrangement links TRBV15 to TRBJ1-1; 7 bases line up with TRBD1. Germline V CDR1 and CDR2: LNHNV, YYDKDF (reference sequence). Germline trimming cut 0 bases from V and 1 base from J; bases unmatched to any gene: 5. This CDR3 contains 16 residues.

The V gene is TRBV5-1, the J gene TRBJ2-2, with TRBD2 identical over 13 bases. With 0 bases clipped from V and 7 bases from J, the junction kept 3 bases outside the gene matches. Germline CDR1 reads SGHRS; CDR2 reads YFSETQ. This CDR3 spans 16 amino acids. CDR3 sequence (DNA): TGCGCCAGCAGCTTGGACCGACTAGCGGGGGGCGGGGAGCTGTTTTTT. This gives the protein CASSLDRLAGGGELFF.

Only one count was recorded for this clone. The chain is built from TRBV30 and TRBJ2-7; D may correspond to TRBD1 or TRBD2 (5 bases each). From germline, CDR1 is GTSNPN and CDR2 SVGIG (reference sequence). This CDR3 has 11 amino acids. Trimming shortened V by 2 bases and J by 7 bases, and 9 bases separated the two germline ends. CDR3 residues: CAWSIGGEQYF. CDR3 in DNA: TGTGCCTGGAGTATTGGGGGAGAGCAGTACTTC.

The rearrangement uses TRBV20-1 and TRBJ2-3; D gene uncertain. Trimming pared 4 bases from V and 4 bases from J, leaving 6 bases between. The CDR3 is made up of 11 amino acids. Germline V CDR1 and CDR2: DFQATT, SNEGSKA (reference sequence). As DNA, the CDR3 is TGCAGTGCTATCCCTCCAGATACGCAGTATTTT. This translates into CSAIPPDTQYF.

The chain carries TRBV5-4 and TRBJ1-2, with D perhaps TRBD1 (5 bases). V was cut by 7 bases and J by 2 bases, with 15 bases left in between. Per germline, CDR1 SGHNT and CDR2 YYREEE (reference sequence). CDR3 length equals 14 residues. The chain's CDR3 is CASGRERGNYGYTF. CDR3 DNA: TGTGCCAGCGGCCGGGAGCGGGGGAACTATGGCTACACCTTC.

V and J are TRBV6-1 and TRBJ2-1; D unresolved. Germline lookup yields CDR1 MNHNS and CDR2 SASEGT. The CDR3 is made up of 14 amino acids. V gave up 7 bases and J gave up 5 bases, with 15 bases separating them. Written as DNA, the CDR3 is TGTGCCAGCACCCTCTACGTAAAAGACAATGAGCAGTTCTTC. Encoded protein: CASTLYVKDNEQFF.

Comments on this clone: One end of the junction varies from germline; a read error may be responsible. The chain recombines TRBV5-4 with TRBJ1-4; D unclear. Per the germline V gene, CDR1 is SGHNT and CDR2 is YYREEE (reference sequence). The CDR3 sequence is 12 residues long. DNA of the CDR3: TGTGCCGGCAGCTTGGACTCTGGAAAACTGTTTTTT. The encoded protein is CAGSLDSGKLFF.

Regarding this clone: Sequence at one end of the junction differs from germline and may be a read error. CDR3 in DNA: TGTGCCAGCAGCTGGGGCTCCGGGCAGCTGTTTTTT. Its translation is CASSWGSGQLFF. The V and J genes are TRBV2 and TRBJ2-2, with D maybe TRBD1 (5 bases). There are 12 residues in the CDR3. Looked up from germline, CDR1 is SNHLY and CDR2 is FYNNEI.

J is TRBJ2-1 and V is TRBV6-6; TRBD2 matches at 11 bases. This CDR3 contains 16 residues. The V and J ends lost 4 bases and 9 bases, in that order; junction bases with no gene match: 11. Looked up from germline, CDR1 is MNHNY and CDR2 is SVGAGI (reference sequence). The CDR3 region has the DNA TGTGCCAGCAGTTCCCTTTGGGTAGCGGGAGGGGGTGAGCAGTTCTTC. As protein: CASSSLWVAGGGEQFF.

This clone was seen a handful of times. The V and J genes are TRBV7-6 and TRBJ1-2; D remains ambiguous. The CDR3 has 14 amino acids. CDR1 is SGHVS and CDR2 is FNYEAQ in the germline V gene. With 0 bases removed from V and 8 bases from J, the gap between germline ends came to 13 bases. The CDR3 sequence: CASSLARGSGGYTF. CDR3 sequence (DNA): TGTGCCAGCAGCTTAGCGCGGGGTTCGGGCGGCTACACCTTC.

The chain couples TRBV28 to TRBJ1-6; D might be TRBD1 (5 bases). Per the germline V gene, CDR1 is MDHEN and CDR2 is SYDVKM. The V end was cut by 5 bases, the J end by 0 bases, with 20 bases between. The CDR3 has 19 residues. The CDR3 nucleotides read TGTGCCAGCAGTCGTCCCGGGACGGAGGTCCCCTCCTATAATTCACCCCTCCACTTT. This encodes CASSRPGTEVPSYNSPLHF.

The chain has TRBV30 and TRBJ1-1, with D unresolved. Between the trimmed V and J ends, which lost 0 bases and 3 bases, there was a span of 5 bases. This CDR3 comprises 12 residues. Germline values: CDR1 GTSNPN, CDR2 SVGIG (reference sequence). CDR3 protein: CAWSVRHTEAFF. The DNA of the CDR3 is TGTGCCTGGAGTGTACGGCACACTGAAGCTTTCTTT.

The rearrangement links TRBV30 to TRBJ1-1, with D unresolved. Between the trimmed V and J ends, which lost 0 bases and 0 bases, there was a span of 11 bases. The CDR3 length is 15 residues. The germline gives CDR1 GTSNPN, CDR2 SVGIG (reference sequence). The CDR3 bases are TGTGCCTGGAGTGTCCTACAGATTATGAACACTGAAGCTTTCTTT. Protein: CAWSVLQIMNTEAFF.